This T cell receptor (beta chain) stems from a study of T cell changes during pregnancy in multiple sclerosis. The assay was immunoSEQ multiplex PCR, and TCRdb's table has in-frame clones only and misses some. The sample yields fewer than 45,000 clones, roughly nine tenths seen once. The V end was cut by 8 bases, the J end by 3 bases, with 20 bases between. Germline-derived CDR1 and CDR2 are SGHTA and FQGNSA. The CDR3 covers 17 residues. The chain employs TRBV7-2 and TRBJ2-6; D is perhaps TRBD2 (6 bases). Sequenced here: CD4+ T cells from peripheral blood mononuclear cells, sampled in the third trimester of pregnancy. The clonotype comes from a female donor in good health, enrolled as a control in a pregnancy study. DNA of the CDR3: TGTGCCAGCCAAAGACTAGGCAGGAGCTTTGGGGCCAACGTCCTGACTTTC. It translates to CASQRLGRSFGANVLTF.